The rows below give T cell receptor beta chains drawn from one sample of a study of cytomegalovirus exposure and HLA in healthy donors. Method: immunoSEQ multiplex PCR; TCRdb's copy keeps in-frame clones and lacks some. Of fewer than 250,000 clones in the sample, about four fifths were seen once. What was sequenced was PBMCs. The receptors stem from a woman in her forties or fifties in good health and CMV-seropositive. The CDR3 runs from the conserved cysteine through the conserved F or W. Fields, in order: clone size, V gene, J gene, D gene, CDR3 DNA, CDR3 protein. D genes are given only for firm matches. Rows give clone size only sometimes, using once, few, many, or a class for an expanded clone.

clone size: .; V gene: TRBV5-1; J gene: TRBJ2-2; D gene: TRBD1; CDR3 DNA: TGCGCCAGCAGCGAAGGGACAGGAGACACCGGGGAGCTGTTTTTT; CDR3 protein: CASSEGTGDTGELFF
clone size: .; V gene: TRBV13; J gene: TRBJ1-4; D gene: .; CDR3 DNA: TGTGCCAGCAGCACGAGGGTAACTAATGAAAAACTGTTTTTT; CDR3 protein: CASSTRVTNEKLFF
clone size: .; V gene: TRBV4-3; J gene: TRBJ2-1; D gene: .; CDR3 DNA: TGCGCCAGCAGCCAAGAGGGGGCCTCCTACAATGAGCAGTTCTTC; CDR3 protein: CASSQEGASYNEQFF
clone size: .; V gene: TRBV18; J gene: TRBJ1-6; D gene: .; CDR3 DNA: TGTGCCAGCTCACCCCAGCGGGAACAGGGCTATTCACCCCTCCACTTT; CDR3 protein: CASSPQREQGYSPLHF
clone size: .; V gene: TRBV6-5; J gene: TRBJ2-7; D gene: .; CDR3 DNA: TGTGCCAGCAGGTTACAGGGACACGAGCAGTACTTC; CDR3 protein: CASRLQGHEQYF
clone size: .; V gene: TRBV5-5; J gene: TRBJ1-5; D gene: .; CDR3 DNA: TGTGCCAGCAGCTCACGAGGGCGATTAGATCAGCCCCAGCATTTT; CDR3 protein: CASSSRGRLDQPQHF
clone size: .; V gene: TRBV13; J gene: TRBJ2-7; D gene: .; CDR3 DNA: TGTGCCAGCAGCTTAGTAAGGGGGTTAACCTCCTACGAGCAGTACTTC; CDR3 protein: CASSLVRGLTSYEQYF
clone size: .; V gene: TRBV6-5; J gene: TRBJ1-1; D gene: TRBD1; CDR3 DNA: TGTGCCAGCAGACCCGACAGGGGGCCTGAAGCTTTCTTT; CDR3 protein: CASRPDRGPEAFF
clone size: .; V gene: TRBV6-5; J gene: TRBJ2-3; D gene: .; CDR3 DNA: TGTGCCAGCAGGAAACAGGGCCCGGATACGCAGTATTTT; CDR3 protein: CASRKQGPDTQYF
clone size: .; V gene: TRBV11-2; J gene: TRBJ1-5; D gene: TRBD1; CDR3 DNA: TGTGCCAGCAGCTCCGGGACAGGGGTTGTAAGCAATCAGCCCCAGCATTTT; CDR3 protein: CASSSGTGVVSNQPQHF
clone size: .; V gene: TRBV9; J gene: TRBJ1-6; D gene: .; CDR3 DNA: TGTGCCAGCAGTCTAGGCCTTACTGATTCACCCCTCCACTTT; CDR3 protein: CASSLGLTDSPLHF
clone size: .; V gene: TRBV29-1; J gene: TRBJ2-7; D gene: .; CDR3 DNA: TGCAGCGTTGAAGTTTACACGACAAGCTACGAGCAGTACTTC; CDR3 protein: CSVEVYTTSYEQYF
clone size: .; V gene: TRBV30; J gene: TRBJ1-1; D gene: .; CDR3 DNA: TGTGCCTGGAGTGTACAGGGCCGGTTGTACACTGAAGCTTTCTTT; CDR3 protein: CAWSVQGRLYTEAFF
clone size: .; V gene: TRBV11-3; J gene: TRBJ2-7; D gene: .; CDR3 DNA: TGTGCCAGCAGCAAAGGACTTTCCGCCAACGAGCAGTACTTC; CDR3 protein: CASSKGLSANEQYF
clone size: few; V gene: TRBV5-5; J gene: TRBJ2-7; D gene: .; CDR3 DNA: TGTGCCAGCAGCTTGTTGGCAGGGGCGGACGAGCAGTACTTC; CDR3 protein: CASSLLAGADEQYF
clone size: few; V gene: TRBV19; J gene: TRBJ1-6; D gene: TRBD1; CDR3 DNA: TGTGCCAGTAGCTTGACAGGGTATAATTCACCCCTCCACTTT; CDR3 protein: CASSLTGYNSPLHF
clone size: .; V gene: TRBV10-3; J gene: TRBJ2-3; D gene: TRBD2; CDR3 DNA: TGTGCCATCAGTGCCACGGGACTAGCGGGGGAATATGCGGACGCAGATACGCAGTATTTT; CDR3 protein: CAISATGLAGEYADADTQYF
clone size: .; V gene: TRBV30; J gene: TRBJ1-1; D gene: .; CDR3 DNA: TGTGCCTGGAGAGACGGGGGGACTGAAGCTTTCTTT; CDR3 protein: CAWRDGGTEAFF
clone size: once; V gene: TRBV28; J gene: TRBJ1-2; D gene: TRBD1; CDR3 DNA: TGTGCCAGCAGTCCTACAGGGGGCCTCTATGGCTACACCTTC; CDR3 protein: CASSPTGGLYGYTF
clone size: .; V gene: TRBV2; J gene: TRBJ1-5; D gene: TRBD1; CDR3 DNA: TGTGCCAGCAGCGCGGACAGGGAGAGCAATCAGCCCCAGCATTTT; CDR3 protein: CASSADRESNQPQHF
clone size: .; V gene: TRBV5-1; J gene: TRBJ2-3; D gene: TRBD1; CDR3 DNA: TGCGCCAGCAGCTTGGGAGGGGGCCCAGATACGCAGTATTTT; CDR3 protein: CASSLGGGPDTQYF
clone size: .; V gene: TRBV9; J gene: TRBJ2-3; D gene: .; CDR3 DNA: TGTGCCAGCAAACGACTTAGCACAGATACGCAGTATTTT; CDR3 protein: CASKRLSTDTQYF
clone size: .; V gene: TRBV27; J gene: TRBJ2-7; D gene: .; CDR3 DNA: TGTGCCAGCAGTCAAACGGGACTCGCGTCCTACGAGCAGTACTTC; CDR3 protein: CASSQTGLASYEQYF
clone size: .; V gene: TRBV5-1; J gene: TRBJ1-6; D gene: .; CDR3 DNA: TGCGCCAGCAGCGTGGGAACCGCGGGTGCCCTCCACTTT; CDR3 protein: CASSVGTAGALHF
clone size: .; V gene: TRBV18; J gene: TRBJ1-4; D gene: .; CDR3 DNA: TGTGCCAGCTCACCCAGACAGGATGAAAAACTGTTTTTT; CDR3 protein: CASSPRQDEKLFF
clone size: .; V gene: TRBV30; J gene: TRBJ2-5; D gene: TRBD1; CDR3 DNA: TGTGCCTGGATGCGACAGGGTAGTGAGACCCAGTACTTC; CDR3 protein: CAWMRQGSETQYF
clone size: .; V gene: TRBV5-4; J gene: TRBJ1-2; D gene: .; CDR3 DNA: TGTGCCAGCAGCTTGGATTGGGGGGCTAACTATGGCTACACCTTC; CDR3 protein: CASSLDWGANYGYTF
clone size: .; V gene: TRBV27; J gene: TRBJ1-2; D gene: .; CDR3 DNA: TGTGCCAGCAGTTTAGGGGGTCCGACAGGATATGGCTACACCTTC; CDR3 protein: CASSLGGPTGYGYTF
clone size: .; V gene: TRBV7-2; J gene: TRBJ1-2; D gene: TRBD1; CDR3 DNA: TGTGCCAGCAGCAACCGGGACAGTTTGGGCTACACCTTC; CDR3 protein: CASSNRDSLGYTF
clone size: .; V gene: TRBV4-3; J gene: TRBJ1-5; D gene: .; CDR3 DNA: TGCGCCAGCAGCCAAGAGGTGGCAAAAACGAAGCGGGGCAATCAGCCCCAGCATTTT; CDR3 protein: CASSQEVAKTKRGNQPQHF
clone size: .; V gene: TRBV19; J gene: TRBJ1-5; D gene: .; CDR3 DNA: TGTGCCAGTAGGGAACAGGCCGCTGGAAATCAGCCCCAGCATTTT; CDR3 protein: CASREQAAGNQPQHF
clone size: few; V gene: TRBV5-3; J gene: TRBJ1-2; D gene: .; CDR3 DNA: TGTGCCAGAAGCTTGGTCCAGGCGTTCTATGGCTACACCTTC; CDR3 protein: CARSLVQAFYGYTF
clone size: .; V gene: TRBV28; J gene: TRBJ2-2; D gene: TRBD1; CDR3 DNA: TGTGCCAGCACCGACTTTGAGGGGGCCGGGACGAACACCGGGGAGCTGTTTTTT; CDR3 protein: CASTDFEGAGTNTGELFF
clone size: .; V gene: TRBV5-1; J gene: TRBJ2-7; D gene: TRBD2; CDR3 DNA: TGCGCCAGCAGCTTGAGATTTAGCGGGGGGTTTAGCTCCTACGAGCAGTACTTC; CDR3 protein: CASSLRFSGGFSSYEQYF
clone size: .; V gene: TRBV27; J gene: TRBJ2-1; D gene: .; CDR3 DNA: TGTGCCAGCATTCTCTCGGGATACAATGAGCAGTTCTTC; CDR3 protein: CASILSGYNEQFF
clone size: once; V gene: TRBV7-3; J gene: TRBJ2-4; D gene: TRBD1; CDR3 DNA: TGTGCCAGCAGCTTGGGCGGGACAGGGAACATTCAGTACTTC; CDR3 protein: CASSLGGTGNIQYF
clone size: once; V gene: TRBV4-1; J gene: TRBJ2-4; D gene: TRBD2; CDR3 DNA: TGCGCCAGCAGCCAAGATATGGCTAGCGGGGGTAAAAACATTCAGTACTTC; CDR3 protein: CASSQDMASGGKNIQYF
clone size: .; V gene: TRBV28; J gene: TRBJ2-7; D gene: .; CDR3 DNA: TGTGCCAGCAGTTTATTACAGGGCTTGAACGAGCAGTACTTC; CDR3 protein: CASSLLQGLNEQYF
clone size: .; V gene: TRBV4-3; J gene: TRBJ1-1; D gene: .; CDR3 DNA: TGCGCCAGCAGCCAAGATCTGGCGAACACTGAAGCTTTCTTT; CDR3 protein: CASSQDLANTEAFF
clone size: .; V gene: TRBV5-4; J gene: TRBJ2-6; D gene: .; CDR3 DNA: TGTGCCAGCAGCTCCCCGGTCGGGGCCAACGTCCTGACTTTC; CDR3 protein: CASSSPVGANVLTF
clone size: .; V gene: TRBV29-1; J gene: TRBJ1-1; D gene: TRBD1; CDR3 DNA: TGCAGCGATTGGGACAGATTGAACACTGAAGCTTTCTTT; CDR3 protein: CSDWDRLNTEAFF
clone size: .; V gene: TRBV7-2; J gene: TRBJ1-1; D gene: TRBD1; CDR3 DNA: TGTGCCAGCAGCACTGACAGGGGCTTTGAAGCTTTCTTT; CDR3 protein: CASSTDRGFEAFF
clone size: few; V gene: TRBV10-3; J gene: TRBJ1-6; D gene: .; CDR3 DNA: TGTGCCATCAAAGGGAGCTCCTATAATTCACCCCTCCACTTT; CDR3 protein: CAIKGSSYNSPLHF
clone size: .; V gene: TRBV13; J gene: TRBJ1-3; D gene: .; CDR3 DNA: TGTGCCAGCAGCTTAAAGGGGTCTATATCTGGAAACACCATATATTTT; CDR3 protein: CASSLKGSISGNTIYF
clone size: .; V gene: TRBV7-2; J gene: TRBJ2-5; D gene: .; CDR3 DNA: TGTGCCAGCAGCTTAGAGAGGGCGACCCAGTACTTC; CDR3 protein: CASSLERATQYF
clone size: .; V gene: TRBV29-1; J gene: TRBJ2-1; D gene: .; CDR3 DNA: TGCAGCGTGGACTCAAGCTCCTACAATGAGCAGTTCTTC; CDR3 protein: CSVDSSSYNEQFF
clone size: once; V gene: TRBV7-2; J gene: TRBJ2-7; D gene: TRBD1; CDR3 DNA: TGTGCCAGCAGCTTAGTGGGGACAGGGCCGGACGAGCAGTACTTC; CDR3 protein: CASSLVGTGPDEQYF
clone size: .; V gene: TRBV11-2; J gene: TRBJ1-6; D gene: .; CDR3 DNA: TGTGCCAGCAGCTTAGAGGACATGAGCCCCCTCCACTTT; CDR3 protein: CASSLEDMSPLHF
clone size: .; V gene: TRBV6-5; J gene: TRBJ1-1; D gene: TRBD1; CDR3 DNA: TGTGCCAGCAGTTACTCGAACAGGGGGAACACTGAAGCTTTCTTT; CDR3 protein: CASSYSNRGNTEAFF
clone size: .; V gene: TRBV6-6; J gene: TRBJ1-6; D gene: TRBD1; CDR3 DNA: TGTGCCAGCAGTTACACAGGTGGACAGGGGAATTCACCCCTCCACTTT; CDR3 protein: CASSYTGGQGNSPLHF
clone size: .; V gene: TRBV7-8; J gene: TRBJ2-1; D gene: .; CDR3 DNA: TGTGCCAGCAGCCTGACAGGCGGGAGCGAGCAGTTCTTC; CDR3 protein: CASSLTGGSEQFF
clone size: .; V gene: TRBV7-6; J gene: TRBJ2-5; D gene: .; CDR3 DNA: TGTGCCAGCAGCTCATTAGCGGAAGAGACCCAGTACTTC; CDR3 protein: CASSSLAEETQYF
clone size: .; V gene: TRBV5-1; J gene: TRBJ2-6; D gene: .; CDR3 DNA: TGCGCCAGCAGCTTGGCGGGATCTGGGGCCAACGTCCTGACTTTC; CDR3 protein: CASSLAGSGANVLTF